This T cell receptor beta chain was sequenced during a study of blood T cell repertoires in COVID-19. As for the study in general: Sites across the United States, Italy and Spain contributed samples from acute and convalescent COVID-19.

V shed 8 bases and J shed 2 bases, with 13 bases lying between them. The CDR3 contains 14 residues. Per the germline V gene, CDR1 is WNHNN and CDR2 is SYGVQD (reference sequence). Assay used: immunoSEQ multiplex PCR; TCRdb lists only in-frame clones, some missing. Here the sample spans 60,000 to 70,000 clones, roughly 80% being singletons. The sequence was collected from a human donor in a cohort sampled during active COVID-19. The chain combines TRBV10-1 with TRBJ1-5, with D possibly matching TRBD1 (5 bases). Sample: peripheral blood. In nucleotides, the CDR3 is TGCGCCAGCCGAAAGTTCAGGGGCAATCAGCCCCAGCATTTT. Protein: CASRKFRGNQPQHF.